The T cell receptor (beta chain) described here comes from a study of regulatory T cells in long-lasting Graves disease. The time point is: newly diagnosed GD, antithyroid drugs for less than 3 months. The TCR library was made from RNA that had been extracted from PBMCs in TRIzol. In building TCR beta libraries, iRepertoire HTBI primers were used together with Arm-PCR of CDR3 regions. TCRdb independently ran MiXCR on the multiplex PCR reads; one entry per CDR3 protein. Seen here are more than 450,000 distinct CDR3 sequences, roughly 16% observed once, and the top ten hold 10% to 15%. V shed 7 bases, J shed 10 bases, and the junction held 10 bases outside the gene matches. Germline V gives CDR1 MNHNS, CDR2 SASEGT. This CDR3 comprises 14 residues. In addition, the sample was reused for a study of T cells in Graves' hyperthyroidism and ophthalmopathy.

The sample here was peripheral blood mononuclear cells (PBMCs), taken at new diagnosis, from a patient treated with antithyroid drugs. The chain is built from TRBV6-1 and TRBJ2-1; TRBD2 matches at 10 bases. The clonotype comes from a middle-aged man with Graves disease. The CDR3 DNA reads TGTGCCAGCAAGTGGCTAGCGGGAGTGAGGGAGCAGTTCTTC. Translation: CASKWLAGVREQFF.